This TCR beta chain was sequenced in a study of T cells in Graves' hyperthyroidism and ophthalmopathy. Details on this clonotype: Its matching antigen is unknown.

Researchers defined stable Graves' hyperthyroidism as no ophthalmopathy progression within 18 months. These patients, aged 18 to 65, had recently diagnosed hyperthyroidism lasting under 2 months. In making diagnoses, clinical symptoms, serum thyroxine and TRAb, thyroid ultrasound and orbital computed tomography were all used. Regions amplified from RNA transcripts were the TCR beta CDR3 regions. The TCR CDR3 was amplified in a first-round RT-PCR using the HTBI primer set. TCRdb reprocessed the multiplex PCR reads with MiXCR, giving one entry per CDR3 protein. The sample has about 98,000 distinct CDR3 sequences, roughly 39% seen once. Regarding the study as a whole: Model predictions of ophthalmopathy came a median 6.5 months before onset.

Sequencing was done on a sample of peripheral blood or thyroid tissue (not recorded which). This TCR was sampled from a woman aged 25 to 39 with Graves' hyperthyroidism.

CDR3 protein: CASSPSEGSEQPQHF. In nucleotides, the CDR3 is TGTGCCAGCAGCCCCTCAGAGGGATCGGAACAGCCCCAGCATTTT. The chain joins TRBV7-9 to TRBJ1-5; D call uncertain. The CDR3 has 15 amino acids. Germline V lookup: CDR1 SEHNR, CDR2 FQNEAQ (reference sequence). Trimming took 5 bases from V and 7 from J, leaving 18 bases between them.